This T cell receptor (beta chain) derives from a study of regulatory T cells in long-lasting Graves disease. Study-level background: Freshly diagnosed Graves' patients had used antithyroid drugs for under 3 months. Study-wide findings and caveats: The number of shared public clonotypes was higher in persistent patients (2,741) than new patients (966). When disease was persistent, TRBV28, TRBJ1-2 and TRBJ2-5 were the favored segments.

Sequencing libraries for TCR beta were prepared with iRepertoire HTBI primers and Arm-PCR of CDR3 regions. MiXCR was run by TCRdb on the multiplex PCR reads, yielding one entry per CDR3 protein. The sample contains around 250,000 distinct CDR3 sequences, around 18% of which appear only once. This clonotype was detected many times. What it binds is unknown. Noted time point: newly diagnosed GD, antithyroid drugs for less than 3 months. Preparation of the TCR library used RNA extracted from PBMCs. An endocrinology department in Xi'an, China, supplied the patients. The CDR3 sequence is 14 residues long. Trimming stripped 7 bases from V and 1 base from J, with 10 bases between. The germline V gene encodes CDR1 SNHLY and CDR2 FYNNEI.

The chain uses TRBV2 and TRBJ2-2, with a possible D match to TRBD2 (6 bases). The specimen comprised peripheral blood mononuclear cells (PBMCs), sampled at new diagnosis, from a patient treated with antithyroid drugs. The sequence was obtained from a female donor with Graves disease. In nucleotides, the CDR3 is TGTGCCAGCAAGGCTAGCGAGAACACCGGGGAGCTGTTTTTT. Its protein product is CASKASENTGELFF. The variable domain in full, completed from reference TRBV2 and TRBJ2-2, reads EPEVTQTPSHQVTQMGQEVILRCVPISNHLYFYWYRQILGQKVEFLVSFYNNEISEKSEIFDDQFSVERPDGSNFTLKIRSTKLEDSAMYFCASKASENTGELFFGEGSRLTVL.